This TCR beta chain comes out of a study of early T cells in non-severe SARS-CoV-2 infection. Across the study: It was bulk RNA from unsorted whole blood that was sequenced, and the chains were unpaired.

This clonotype was counted only a few times. Its antigen is unidentified. General study findings and limits: VDJdb matches were skewed toward anti-spike CD8 T cell responses.

Unique molecular identifiers were added to individual cDNA molecules. Using its own MiXCR run on the 5' RACE reads, TCRdb lists one record per CDR3 protein. The sample shows roughly 53,000 distinct CDR3 sequences, over 9.5% of them seen only once. Germline loops: CDR1 PRHDT, CDR2 FYEKMQ (reference sequence). V shed 1 base and J shed 8 bases, with 15 bases lying between them. The CDR3 runs 15 residues. The receptor comes from an adult who was a healthcare worker with PCR-confirmed SARS-CoV-2 infection or an uninfected control (not recorded which). The rearrangement joins TRBV13 to TRBJ2-1; D might be TRBD1 or TRBD2, each matching 6 bases. Sequenced: whole blood. CDR3 loop: CASSLEGGPKDEQFF. The CDR3 DNA reads as TGTGCCAGCAGCTTAGAGGGGGGTCCTAAGGATGAGCAGTTCTTC.